This is a list of T cell receptor beta chains from one sample in a study of CD8 T cells in ankylosing spondylitis. TCRdb analysed the 5' RACE reads with MiXCR anew, one entry per CDR3 protein. Of 300,000 to 400,000 distinct CDR3 sequences listed, under 14% are singletons. The specimen was blood, either unsorted or a sorted T cell fraction (not recorded which). The receptor source for this set is a female donor with ankylosing spondylitis or in good health (not recorded which). The CDR3 runs from the conserved cysteine through the conserved F or W. A D gene is named only where the DNA matches it firmly. Only some rows state a clone size, as once, few, many or a class for expanded clones.

CDR3 DNA: TGCGCCAGCAGCTTGGAATTTGGACAGCATAATTCACCCCTCCACTTT
CDR3 protein: CASSLEFGQHNSPLHF
clone size: many
D gene: NA
J gene: TRBJ1-6
V gene: TRBV5-1

CDR3 DNA: TGTGCCAGCAGCGGAAAGATCCTCCGGGACACTTGGACCTGGGCCTACGAGCAGTACTTC
CDR3 protein: CASSGKILRDTWTWAYEQYF
clone size: NA
D gene: NA
J gene: TRBJ2-7
V gene: TRBV3-1

CDR3 DNA: TGCGCCGGGACTAGCGGACCCCGGGAGGGGGAGCTGTTTTTT
CDR3 protein: CAGTSGPREGELFF
clone size: NA
D gene: TRBD2
J gene: TRBJ2-2
V gene: TRBV20-1

CDR3 DNA: TGTGCCAGCAGCCTGGGCGGTCGCTCCTACGAGCAGTACTTC
CDR3 protein: CASSLGGRSYEQYF
clone size: many
D gene: NA
J gene: TRBJ2-7
V gene: TRBV3-1

CDR3 DNA: TGCAGTGCTAGAGATTTAAGCGGGGGGCCCATGGAGACCCAGTACTTC
CDR3 protein: CSARDLSGGPMETQYF
clone size: NA
D gene: TRBD2
J gene: TRBJ2-5
V gene: TRBV20-1

CDR3 DNA: TGCGCCAGCAGCGGGGGACTAGCGGGGGGCATTCAACCAGCAGATACGCAGTATTTT
CDR3 protein: CASSGGLAGGIQPADTQYF
clone size: many
D gene: TRBD2
J gene: TRBJ2-3
V gene: TRBV5-1

CDR3 DNA: TGTGCCAGCACCTTAGTAGGGGGTTCACCCCTCCACTTT
CDR3 protein: CASTLVGGSPLHF
clone size: many
D gene: NA
J gene: TRBJ1-6
V gene: TRBV12-3/TRBV12-4

CDR3 DNA: TGTGCCAGCAGCTTAGCTTGGCTAGCGGGAGGGAATGAGCAGTTCTTC
CDR3 protein: CASSLAWLAGGNEQFF
clone size: NA
D gene: TRBD2
J gene: TRBJ2-1
V gene: TRBV7-8

CDR3 DNA: TGTGCCAGCAGCTTCAGACTAGTTTCCTACAATGAGCAGTTCTTC
CDR3 protein: CASSFRLVSYNEQFF
clone size: many
D gene: NA
J gene: TRBJ2-1
V gene: TRBV7-9

CDR3 DNA: TGTGCCAGCAGAAAAACCCGGGACGCTGGCTACGAGCAGTACTTC
CDR3 protein: CASRKTRDAGYEQYF
clone size: NA
D gene: NA
J gene: TRBJ2-7
V gene: TRBV27

CDR3 DNA: TGTGCCACCAGCAGAGAAGTTTCTAGGCGGCCCACCGGGGAGCTGTTTTTT
CDR3 protein: CATSREVSRRPTGELFF
clone size: NA
D gene: NA
J gene: TRBJ2-2
V gene: TRBV15

CDR3 DNA: TGTGCCAGCAGCTTAGGAGCAGGCGCGAATTCACCCCTCCACTTT
CDR3 protein: CASSLGAGANSPLHF
clone size: many
D gene: NA
J gene: TRBJ1-6
V gene: TRBV13

CDR3 DNA: TGCGCCAGCAGCTACACCGGAGACGAGCAGTACTTC
CDR3 protein: CASSYTGDEQYF
clone size: many
D gene: NA
J gene: TRBJ2-7
V gene: TRBV5-1

CDR3 DNA: TGCGCCAGCAGCTTGGGGGTTAGGCGGGAGTCGATCTACAATGAGCAGTTCTTC
CDR3 protein: CASSLGVRRESIYNEQFF
clone size: many
D gene: TRBD2
J gene: TRBJ2-1
V gene: TRBV5-1

CDR3 DNA: TGTGCCAGCAGCCAAGAGGGACAGGGCGTTGATCAGCCCCAGCATTTT
CDR3 protein: CASSQEGQGVDQPQHF
clone size: NA
D gene: TRBD1
J gene: TRBJ1-5
V gene: TRBV3-1

CDR3 DNA: TGTGCTAGCAGCTTGGGATTTAACACCGGGGAGCTGTTTTTT
CDR3 protein: CASSLGFNTGELFF
clone size: many
D gene: NA
J gene: TRBJ2-2
V gene: TRBV7-7

CDR3 DNA: TGCAGTGCTAGACCCCGACAGGGCCAAGAGACCCAGTACTTC
CDR3 protein: CSARPRQGQETQYF
clone size: many
D gene: TRBD1
J gene: TRBJ2-5
V gene: TRBV20-1

CDR3 DNA: TGTGCCAGCTCACGAGGGGATAGCAATCAGCCCCAGCATTTT
CDR3 protein: CASSRGDSNQPQHF
clone size: NA
D gene: NA
J gene: TRBJ1-5
V gene: TRBV18

CDR3 DNA: TGTGCCAGCAGCTCTTACGATTTAACCTTTCCCTATGGCTACACCTTC
CDR3 protein: CASSSYDLTFPYGYTF
clone size: many
D gene: NA
J gene: TRBJ1-2
V gene: TRBV5-6

CDR3 DNA: TGCAGTGCTAGCGGTGGACAGGGTAGCTCCTACGAGCAGTACTTC
CDR3 protein: CSASGGQGSSYEQYF
clone size: many
D gene: TRBD1
J gene: TRBJ2-7
V gene: TRBV20-1

CDR3 DNA: TGTGCCAGCAGCCAGGGACAGTTCCCTACCTACAATGAGCAGTTCTTC
CDR3 protein: CASSQGQFPTYNEQFF
clone size: many
D gene: TRBD1
J gene: TRBJ2-1
V gene: TRBV3-1

CDR3 DNA: TGTGCCAGCAGTGACGGTGACCTGAACACTGAAGCTTTCTTT
CDR3 protein: CASSDGDLNTEAFF
clone size: many
D gene: NA
J gene: TRBJ1-1
V gene: TRBV6-4

CDR3 DNA: TGTGCCAGCAGTCCCGTACTGAGCGGGGGTTACAATGAGCAGTTCTTC
CDR3 protein: CASSPVLSGGYNEQFF
clone size: NA
D gene: TRBD2
J gene: TRBJ2-1
V gene: TRBV28

CDR3 DNA: TGCGCCAGCAGCCTGATGGGGGTCTACGAGCAGTACTTC
CDR3 protein: CASSLMGVYEQYF
clone size: many
D gene: NA
J gene: TRBJ2-7
V gene: TRBV5-1

CDR3 DNA: TGTGCCAGCAGCGTAGCTGAGTACCGGGGTTCCTCCTATAATTCACCCCTCCACTTT
CDR3 protein: CASSVAEYRGSSYNSPLHF
clone size: many
D gene: NA
J gene: TRBJ1-6
V gene: TRBV9

CDR3 DNA: TGCAGTGCCCACGGGGGCGGGGAGCTGTTTTTT
CDR3 protein: CSAHGGGELFF
clone size: many
D gene: NA
J gene: TRBJ2-2
V gene: TRBV20-1

CDR3 DNA: TGCAGTGCTAGAGATTCCCTGGATCTTATTGGCGGCTACACCTTC
CDR3 protein: CSARDSLDLIGGYTF
clone size: many
D gene: NA
J gene: TRBJ1-2
V gene: TRBV20-1

CDR3 DNA: TGTGCCAGCAGCCAAGAGGGAAGACTCGTCACAGATACGCAGTATTTT
CDR3 protein: CASSQEGRLVTDTQYF
clone size: many
D gene: NA
J gene: TRBJ2-3
V gene: TRBV4-2

CDR3 DNA: TGTGCCAGCAGATCTACCAACACCGTTGCCGGGGAGCTGTTTTTT
CDR3 protein: CASRSTNTVAGELFF
clone size: many
D gene: NA
J gene: TRBJ2-2
V gene: TRBV5-8

CDR3 DNA: TGTGCCAGCACCACGATTCATAGACAAGAGACCCAGTACTTC
CDR3 protein: CASTTIHRQETQYF
clone size: NA
D gene: NA
J gene: TRBJ2-5
V gene: TRBV2

CDR3 DNA: TGCGCCAGCAGCCCCGAGGGGCTGGGTGAGCAGTTCTTC
CDR3 protein: CASSPEGLGEQFF
clone size: many
D gene: NA
J gene: TRBJ2-1
V gene: TRBV5-1

CDR3 DNA: TGTGCCAGTAGTCTACCCGGGACAGCCTATGGCTACACCTTC
CDR3 protein: CASSLPGTAYGYTF
clone size: few
D gene: TRBD1
J gene: TRBJ1-2
V gene: TRBV19

CDR3 DNA: TGTGCCAGCAGCTCCACTGGGGAGAGGCAGCCCCAGCATTTT
CDR3 protein: CASSSTGERQPQHF
clone size: many
D gene: NA
J gene: TRBJ1-5
V gene: TRBV7-9

CDR3 DNA: TGCGCCAGCAGCTATGATAGCGGGGTTACCTACGAGCAGTACTTC
CDR3 protein: CASSYDSGVTYEQYF
clone size: many
D gene: TRBD2
J gene: TRBJ2-7
V gene: TRBV5-1

CDR3 DNA: TGTGCCAGCAGACCTGGACGCAATCAGCCCCAGCATTTT
CDR3 protein: CASRPGRNQPQHF
clone size: few
D gene: NA
J gene: TRBJ1-5
V gene: TRBV7-9

CDR3 DNA: TGTGCCAGCTCACCGGCGGCGGCCTTGTCGAACACTGAAGCTTTCTTT
CDR3 protein: CASSPAAALSNTEAFF
clone size: many
D gene: NA
J gene: TRBJ1-1
V gene: TRBV18

CDR3 DNA: TGCAGTGCTAGAGGGGTGTTGAACACTGAAGCTTTCTTT
CDR3 protein: CSARGVLNTEAFF
clone size: many
D gene: NA
J gene: TRBJ1-1
V gene: TRBV20-1

CDR3 DNA: TGTGCCACCCTTTTAACCGGGACGGCGGGAAGAACAGCTGAAGATACGCAGTATTTT
CDR3 protein: CATLLTGTAGRTAEDTQYF
clone size: many
D gene: NA
J gene: TRBJ2-3
V gene: TRBV10-3

CDR3 DNA: TGTGCCAGCAGCTTATTGCCGAGCGGGACCCTGAATGAGCAGTTCTTC
CDR3 protein: CASSLLPSGTLNEQFF
clone size: many
D gene: TRBD2
J gene: TRBJ2-1
V gene: TRBV7-2

CDR3 DNA: TGTGCCAGCAGTGAAAGGGTGCTCACTGAAGCTTTCTTT
CDR3 protein: CASSERVLTEAFF
clone size: many
D gene: NA
J gene: TRBJ1-1
V gene: TRBV6-1

CDR3 DNA: TGTGCCAGCAGCTTAGGTAGGGAAAGGAGGAACGAGCAGTACTTC
CDR3 protein: CASSLGRERRNEQYF
clone size: many
D gene: NA
J gene: TRBJ2-7
V gene: TRBV7-2